These 25 T cell receptor beta chains originate from one sample sequenced in a study of shared clonotypes between healthy human individuals. Measured with immunoSEQ multiplex PCR; TCRdb has only the in-frame clones, and not every one. Of about 680,000 clones detected, around four fifths appear once; the ten largest clones hold 1.5% to 2%. Specimen: memory CD4+ T cells sorted from blood. The subset here: CD45RA-negative fraction. The source of these receptors is a young woman in good health.

CDR3 sequence (DNA): TGTGCCAGCAGGCTGTATGGCGGCACTGAAGCTTTCTTT. This codes for CASRLYGGTEAFF. The chain uses TRBV28 and TRBJ1-1; no clear D. CDR3 length: 13 residues. Germline V lookup: CDR1 MDHEN, CDR2 SYDVKM. V was shortened by 6 bases and J by 4 bases, with 12 bases between the two germline ends.

The gene calls are TRBV10-1 and TRBJ2-7; D is undetermined. The CDR3 runs 12 residues. The V gene lost 3 bases and the J gene lost 2 bases, with 5 bases spanning the gap. CDR1 and CDR2 from the germline V gene are WNHNN and SYGVQD (reference sequence). In nucleotides, the CDR3 is TGCGCCAGCAGTGATAGCACCTACGAGCAGTACTTC. Amino acid sequence: CASSDSTYEQYF.

V is TRBV11-2 and J is TRBJ2-3; D is uncertain. V was clipped by 5 bases and J by 2 bases, with 5 bases between them. CDR1 SGHAT and CDR2 FQNNGV come from the germline V gene. This CDR3 is 12 amino acids long. The CDR3 reads CASSTYTDTQYF. The DNA for the CDR3 is TGTGCCAGCAGCACTTACACAGATACGCAGTATTTT. Based on the CDR3 plus reference TRBV11-2 and TRBJ2-3, the full variable domain is EAGVAQSPRYKIIEKRQSVAFWCNPISGHATLYWYQQILGQGPKLLIQFQNNGVVDDSQLPKDRFSAERLKGVDSTLKIQPAKLEDSAVYLCASSTYTDTQYFGPGTRLTVL.

The V gene is TRBV30, the J gene TRBJ2-3, with TRBD1 matching 10 bases. Germline V gives CDR1 GTSNPN, CDR2 SVGIG (reference sequence). Losses at the gene ends were 8 bases for V and 2 bases for J; bases not matched to a gene: 7. The CDR3 totals 14 residues. CDR3: CAGDRGLVTDTQYF. The CDR3 region has the DNA TGTGCCGGCGACAGGGGGCTAGTCACAGATACGCAGTATTTT.

This chain uses TRBV11-2 with TRBJ2-7; 7 nucleotides match TRBD1. CDR1 and CDR2 (germline): SGHAT, FQNNGV. This CDR3 has 15 amino acids. V trimming: 2 bases; J trimming: 2 bases; junction bases outside the gene matches: 6. This CDR3 reads CASSLPGTETYEQYF. DNA for the CDR3: TGTGCCAGCAGCTTACCCGGGACAGAGACCTACGAGCAGTACTTC.

V gene TRBV6-5 combines with J gene TRBJ2-1; D is unresolved. CDR1 MNHEY and CDR2 SVGAGI come from the germline V gene. CDR3 length: 15 amino acids. V shed 7 bases and J shed 0 bases, with 13 bases lying between them. The CDR3 protein is CASKFGASSYNEQFF. In DNA, the CDR3 is TGTGCCAGCAAGTTCGGAGCCAGCTCCTACAATGAGCAGTTCTTC.

V usage is TRBV28 and J usage is TRBJ1-1, with 11 bases aligning to TRBD1. There are 13 residues in the CDR3. From germline, CDR1 is MDHEN and CDR2 SYDVKM. J gave up 10 bases and V 3 bases, and 4 bases lay outside the gene matches. CDR3 residues: CASSFGTGGGAFF. CDR3 nucleotides: TGTGCCAGCAGTTTCGGGACAGGGGGGGGAGCTTTCTTT.

The chain is built from TRBV6-5 and TRBJ1-1, with D maybe TRBD1 (5 bases). V lost 6 bases and J 7 bases, leaving 9 bases between the germline ends. In germline, CDR1 is MNHEY, CDR2 SVGAGI. The CDR3 sequence is 11 residues long. The CDR3: CASRGTGEAFF. CDR3 coding DNA: TGTGCCAGCAGAGGGACGGGTGAAGCTTTCTTT.

This rearrangement joins TRBV6-5 to TRBJ1-5; 7 nucleotides line up with TRBD1. The CDR3 spans 15 residues. Trimming removed 7 bases from V and 6 bases from J; junction bases left unmatched: 12. The germline gives CDR1 MNHEY, CDR2 SVGAGI. The CDR3 DNA sequence: TGTGCCAGCACTATGACAGGGATAGGGATTCAGCCCCAGCATTTT. Translation: CASTMTGIGIQPQHF.

This clone was recorded a few times. The chain joins TRBV28 to TRBJ2-4; no clear D. The CDR3 covers 17 residues. Looked up from germline, CDR1 is MDHEN and CDR2 is SYDVKM. V lost 1 base to trimming and J lost 0 bases, with 13 bases between them. In nucleotides, the CDR3 is TGTGCCAGCAGTTTATCTCCGGCCAGACTAGCCAAAAACATTCAGTACTTC. Its protein product is CASSLSPARLAKNIQYF.

This clone appeared a few times. The genes are TRBV6-1 and TRBJ1-4, with TRBD1 matching 7 bases. After removal of 6 bases from V and 2 bases from J, the junction contained 3 bases not matched to a gene. This CDR3 contains 14 residues. CDR1 MNHNS and CDR2 SASEGT come from the germline V gene. CDR3 sequence reads: CASSLQGTNEKLFF. The CDR3 DNA sequence: TGTGCCAGCAGCCTACAGGGGACTAATGAAAAACTGTTTTTT.

The chain links TRBV7-3 to TRBJ2-1; TRBD1 or TRBD2 may be the D gene (5 bases each). The germline V and J ends were trimmed by 1 base and 8 bases, with 15 bases remaining between them. Germline lookup yields CDR1 SGHTA and CDR2 FQGTGA. This CDR3 is 15 amino acids long. The CDR3 here is CASSLRGSGGDEQFF. Written as DNA, the CDR3 is TGTGCCAGCAGCTTAAGGGGGAGTGGAGGCGATGAGCAGTTCTTC.

The chain uses TRBV7-9 and TRBJ2-1; tentative D call: TRBD2 (5 bases). Germline assignment: CDR1 SEHNR and CDR2 FQNEAQ (reference sequence). The CDR3 spans 14 residues. The V gene lost 5 bases and the J gene lost 3 bases, with 11 bases spanning the gap. CDR3 in amino acids: CASSGGPGYNEQFF. Written as DNA, the CDR3 is TGTGCCAGCAGCGGAGGACCGGGCTACAATGAGCAGTTCTTC.

This clone has ten or more counts. The chain is built from TRBV19 and TRBJ1-1, with 9 bases aligning to TRBD1. The germline gives CDR1 LNHDA, CDR2 SQIVND (reference sequence). The CDR3 contains 14 residues. The V segment lost 8 bases and the J segment 0 bases; nucleotides outside the gene matches: 4. This CDR3 reads CASGTGGVNTEAFF. The CDR3 DNA reads TGTGCCAGTGGAACAGGGGGCGTGAACACTGAAGCTTTCTTT.

The V gene is TRBV19, the J gene TRBJ2-3, with 9 bases identical to TRBD2. The CDR3 extends over 14 amino acids. With V trimmed by 5 bases and J by 3 bases, 3 bases remained unmatched. The germline gives CDR1 LNHDA, CDR2 SQIVND (reference sequence). The CDR3 nucleotides are TGTGCCAGTAGTTTAGCGGGAGAAACAGATACGCAGTATTTT. Residues: CASSLAGETDTQYF.

The chain joins TRBV21-1 to TRBJ2-5; TRBD2, the D gene given by the table, was not confirmed from the DNA. TRBV21-1 is classified as a pseudogene. CDR3 length: 14 residues. The CDR3 nucleotides read TGTGCCAGCACGCTTAAGGGAGAGTTGGAGACCCAGTACTTC. Translating it yields CASTLKGELETQYF.

This clone occurred many times. This chain connects TRBV2 to TRBJ1-1; D gene unclear. There are 11 residues in the CDR3. Looked up from germline, CDR1 is SNHLY and CDR2 is FYNNEI. V was trimmed by 6 bases and J by 8 bases, leaving 10 bases between them. CDR3 amino acids: CASRAGPEAFF. CDR3 nucleotides: TGTGCCAGCAGGGCAGGACCAGAAGCTTTCTTT.

This chain connects TRBV19 to TRBJ2-4; TRBD1 agrees at 8 bases. Germline loops: CDR1 LNHDA, CDR2 SQIVND (reference sequence). Trimming cost V 3 bases and J 1 base; bases outside gene matches: 14. There are 19 residues in the CDR3. CDR3 DNA sequence: TGTGCCAGTAGTATCTCCGGACAGGGTGGGGTCTACGCCAAAAACATTCAGTACTTC. Amino acids: CASSISGQGGVYAKNIQYF. The full variable domain, rest sourced from reference TRBV19 and TRBJ2-4, is DGGITQSPKYLFRKEGQNVTLSCEQNLNHDAMYWYRQDPGQGLRLIYYSQIVNDFQKGDIAEGYSVSREKKESFPLTVTSAQKNPTAFYLCASSISGQGGVYAKNIQYFGAGTRLSVL.

This clone was found a few times. The J gene is TRBJ2-7, the V gene TRBV2, with D maybe TRBD2 (7 bases). Deletions cut 8 bases from V and 2 bases from J, with 13 bases between. In germline, CDR1 is SNHLY, CDR2 FYNNEI. The CDR3 consists of 13 residues. CDR3 sequence reads: CASGGAPAYEQYF. The CDR3 nucleotides read TGTGCCAGCGGGGGGGCGCCTGCCTACGAGCAGTACTTC.

The chain combines TRBV28 with TRBJ2-4; D call uncertain. The germline V gene encodes CDR1 MDHEN and CDR2 SYDVKM. V was cut by 5 bases and J by 4 bases, with 9 bases left in between. CDR3 length: 13 residues. The CDR3 loop reads CASSLNLKNIQYF. CDR3 nucleotide sequence: TGTGCCAGCAGTCTAAACCTTAAAAACATTCAGTACTTC.

The CDR3 bases are TGTGCCAGCAGCCCTCACACCCGGCCGAAGTTGGGGGAAGAGACCCAGTACTTC. It translates to CASSPHTRPKLGEETQYF. The rearrangement links TRBV21-1 to TRBJ2-5. TRBV21-1 is a known pseudogene. The length of the CDR3 is 18 residues.

This chain uses TRBV5-4 with TRBJ2-5; D unresolved. This CDR3 has 11 residues. With 7 bases removed from V and 5 bases from J, the gap between germline ends came to 9 bases. Germline V CDR1 and CDR2: SGHNT, YYREEE (reference sequence). CDR3 region: CASGLGETQYF. The CDR3 DNA follows: TGTGCCAGCGGCCTCGGCGAGACCCAGTACTTC.

The genes are TRBV5-6 and TRBJ2-1; D remains ambiguous. Germline V gene data show CDR1 as SGHDT and CDR2 as YYEEEE. CDR3 length: 14 residues. V lost 4 bases and J lost 5, with 13 bases in between. The CDR3 DNA reads as TGTGCCAGCAGCCCGGGTAGTACGAACAATGAGCAGTTCTTC. This codes for CASSPGSTNNEQFF.

V usage is TRBV5-1 and J usage is TRBJ2-3, with 8 bases that match TRBD1. The CDR3 is 16 amino acids. Trimming cost V 5 bases and J 5 bases; bases outside gene matches: 13. The germline gives CDR1 SGHRS, CDR2 YFSETQ. CDR3 loop: CASSRPVGQVVDTQYF. The CDR3 DNA reads as TGCGCCAGCAGTAGGCCGGTGGGACAGGTTGTAGATACGCAGTATTTT.

The V gene is TRBV4-1, the J gene TRBJ2-3; D is possibly TRBD2 (5 bases). V gave up 0 bases and J gave up 5 bases, with 12 bases separating them. The CDR3 extends over 15 amino acids. Per germline, CDR1 MGHRA and CDR2 YSYEKL. CDR3 nucleotide sequence: TGCGCCAGCAGCCAAGATAGGTGGGGAGTAGATACGCAGTATTTT. Translation gives CASSQDRWGVDTQYF.